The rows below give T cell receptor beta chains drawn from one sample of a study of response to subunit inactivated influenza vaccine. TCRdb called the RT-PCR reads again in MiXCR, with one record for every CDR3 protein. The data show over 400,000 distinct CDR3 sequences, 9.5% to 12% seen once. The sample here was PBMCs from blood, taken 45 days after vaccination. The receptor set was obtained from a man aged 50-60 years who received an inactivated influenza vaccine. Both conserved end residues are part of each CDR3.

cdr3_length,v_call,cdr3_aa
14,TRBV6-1,CASSPGGPNYEQYF
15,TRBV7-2,CASSIGMAGKETQYF
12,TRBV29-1,CSAAYSNTEAFF
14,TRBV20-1,CSARDPYTSNEQFF
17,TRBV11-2,CASSRRLAGGLPNEQFF
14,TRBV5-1,CASSPTSANYEQYF
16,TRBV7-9,CASSHVAGVDTGELFF
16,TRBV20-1,CSARDGSTGANQPQHF
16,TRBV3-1,CASSQGPTGHSYEQYF
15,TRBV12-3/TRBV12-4,CASSRDGLTNEKLFF
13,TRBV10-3,CAITGGTTDTQYF
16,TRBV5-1,CASSLGTGGRYNEQFF
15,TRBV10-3,CAISESGRGIPEAFF
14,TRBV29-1,CSVDLAGGTYGYTF
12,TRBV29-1,CSVGPSLDTQYF
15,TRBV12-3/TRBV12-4,CASSFWGVGTDTQYF
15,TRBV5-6,CASSLGAGKDTEAFF
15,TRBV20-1,CSAIDRVRAGTEAFF
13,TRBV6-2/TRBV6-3,CASSPSPWNEQFF
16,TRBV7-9,CASSIGGGGLGDEQFF
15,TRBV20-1,CSARLPGRATDTQYF
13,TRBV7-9,CASSPTSRNEQFF
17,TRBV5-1,CASSLARTGATTDTQYF
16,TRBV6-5,CASSYYSGANTGELFF
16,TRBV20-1,CSAPSGTGVFGSPLHF
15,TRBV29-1,CSVGAPANLYNEQFF
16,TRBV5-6,CASSLSAGGMGSEQYF
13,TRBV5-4,CASAPGNTGELFF
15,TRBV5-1,CASSSGSGGSYGYTF
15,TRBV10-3,CAIIGTSQGRNEQFF
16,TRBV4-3,CASSQDYGSLGNTIYF
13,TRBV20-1,CSARWTAGETQYF
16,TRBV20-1,CCARDGAISGGYGYTF
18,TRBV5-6,CASSPLGDPPSGANVLTF
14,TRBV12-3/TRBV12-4,CASSLGGINQPQHF
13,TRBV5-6,CASSLPGGPEAFF